This T cell receptor beta chain comes out of a study of CD8+ T cells in alopecia areata. At the level of the study: The percentage of affected scalp area served as the score of severity for treated patients. General study results and limits: A single nonresponder leaves the baseline CD8+ expansion link to response uncertain.

Germline V gene sequence: CDR1 SQVTM, CDR2 ANQGSEA. The length of the CDR3 is 14 residues. V lost 1 base and J 5 bases, leaving 14 bases between the germline ends. Treatment described: oral pan-JAK inhibitor, 5-10 mg twice daily. Extracted RNA was reverse transcribed, and the resulting cDNA served as sequencing template. TCRdb's table, derived via immunoSEQ multiplex PCR, lists solely in-frame clones and lacks some. The repertoire holds roughly 200,000 clones, about 60% seen once, with around 13% in the top ten. For this clone: As yet, its antigen is unknown.

This receptor was obtained from a human donor with alopecia areata. This specimen was CD8+ T cells sorted from blood, taken at week 24, from a patient treated with tofacitinib. The chain combines TRBV29-1 with TRBJ1-1, with D possibly matching TRBD1 (6 bases). DNA of the CDR3: TGCAGCGTTGAAGGTACAGGGAAAACAACTGAAGCTTTCTTT. As protein: CSVEGTGKTTEAFF.